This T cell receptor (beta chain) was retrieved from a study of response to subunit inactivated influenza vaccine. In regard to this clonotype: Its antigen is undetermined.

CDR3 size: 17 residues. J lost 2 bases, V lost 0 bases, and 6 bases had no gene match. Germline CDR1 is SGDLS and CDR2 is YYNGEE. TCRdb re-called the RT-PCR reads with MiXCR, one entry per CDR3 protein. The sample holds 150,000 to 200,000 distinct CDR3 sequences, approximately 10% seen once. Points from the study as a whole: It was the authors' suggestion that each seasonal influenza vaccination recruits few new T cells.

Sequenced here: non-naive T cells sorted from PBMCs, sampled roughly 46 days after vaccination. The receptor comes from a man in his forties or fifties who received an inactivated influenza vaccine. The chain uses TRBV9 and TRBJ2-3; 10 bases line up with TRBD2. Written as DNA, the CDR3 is TGTGCCAGCAGCGTAGCAGGAGCGGGGGGGTTCACAGATACGCAGTATTTT. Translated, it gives CASSVAGAGGFTDTQYF.